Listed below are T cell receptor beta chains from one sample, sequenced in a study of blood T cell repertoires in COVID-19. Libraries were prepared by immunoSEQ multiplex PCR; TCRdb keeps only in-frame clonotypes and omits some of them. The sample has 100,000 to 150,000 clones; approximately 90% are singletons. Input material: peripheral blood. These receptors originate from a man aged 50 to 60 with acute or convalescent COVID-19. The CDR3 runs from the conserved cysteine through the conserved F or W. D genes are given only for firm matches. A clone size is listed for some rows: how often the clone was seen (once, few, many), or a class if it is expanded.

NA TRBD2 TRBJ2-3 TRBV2 TGTGCCAGCAGTGCGACTAGCGGGGCAGATACGCAGTATTTT CASSATSGADTQYF
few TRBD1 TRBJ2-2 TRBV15 TGTGCCACCAGATCCGACCAGGGGGACACCGGGGAGCTGTTTTTT CATRSDQGDTGELFF
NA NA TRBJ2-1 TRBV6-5 TGTGCCAGCAGTTCCGACACCAATGAGCAGTTCTTC CASSSDTNEQFF
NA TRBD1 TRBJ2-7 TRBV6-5 TGTGCCAGCAGTTACTCCAGGACAGGGGTCTACGAGCAGTACTTC CASSYSRTGVYEQYF
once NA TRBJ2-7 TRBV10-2 TGCGCCAGCAGCGAGACAGGAACCTACGAGCAGTACTTC CASSETGTYEQYF
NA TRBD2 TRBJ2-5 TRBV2 TGTGCCAGCAGTGAACATAGCGGGAGGGAAGAGACCCAGTACTTC CASSEHSGREETQYF
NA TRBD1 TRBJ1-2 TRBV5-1 TGCGCCAGCAGTTCGGACAGGACCAACTATGGCTACACCTTC CASSSDRTNYGYTF
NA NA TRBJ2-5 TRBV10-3 TGTGCCATCAGCCCGGGACAACAAGAGACCCAGTACTTC CAISPGQQETQYF
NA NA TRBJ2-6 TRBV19 TGTGCCAGTAGCCAATCTGGGGCCAACGTCCTGACTTTC CASSQSGANVLTF
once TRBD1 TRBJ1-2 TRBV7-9 TGTGCCAGCAGCTTAGATGGGGAAAGGGACAGGGTCGGCTACACCTTC CASSLDGERDRVGYTF
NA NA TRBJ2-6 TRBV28 TGTGCCAGCAGTTCACCCCCGGGTGGGGCCAACGTCCTGACTTTC CASSSPPGGANVLTF
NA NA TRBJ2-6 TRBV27 TGTGCCAGCAGTCCGATACGGAGCTCTGGGGCCAACGTCCTGACTTTC CASSPIRSSGANVLTF
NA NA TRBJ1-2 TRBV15 TGTGCCACCAGTGGGGGCAGGAGCTATGGCTACACCTTC CATSGGRSYGYTF
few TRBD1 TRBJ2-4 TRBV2 TGTGCCAGCAGTGGACAGGGGCTAAAAAACATTCAGTACTTC CASSGQGLKNIQYF
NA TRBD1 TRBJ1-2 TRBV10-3 TGTGCCATCAAAGGGACAGGGAACGGCTATGGCTACACCTTC CAIKGTGNGYGYTF
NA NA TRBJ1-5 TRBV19 TGTGCCAGTAGTACATACGGGGGAAATCAGCCCCAGCATTTT CASSTYGGNQPQHF
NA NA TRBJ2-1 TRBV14 TGTGCCAGCAGCCCCCAGGGGTGGACTTCACGAGCAGGGGAGCAGTTCTTC CASSPQGWTSRAGEQFF
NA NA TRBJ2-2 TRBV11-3 TGTGCCAGCAGCTTCGGCCCCGGGGGTACCGGGGAGCTGTTTTTT CASSFGPGGTGELFF
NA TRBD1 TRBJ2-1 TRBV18 TGTGCCAGCTCACCACGCCCGGGACAGGGGGCCGGTGAGCAGTTCTTC CASSPRPGQGAGEQFF
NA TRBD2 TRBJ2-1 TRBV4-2 TGTGCCAGCAGCCGTGCGGGAGCGGACAATGAGCAGTTCTTC CASSRAGADNEQFF
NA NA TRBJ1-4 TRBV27 TGTGCCAGCAGTCGCAACAGGGTCCCTAATGAAAAACTGTTTTTT CASSRNRVPNEKLFF
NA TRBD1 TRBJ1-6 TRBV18 TGTGCCAGCTCACCAAGGGACAGCCATAATTCACCCCTCCACTTT CASSPRDSHNSPLHF
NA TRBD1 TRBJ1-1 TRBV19 TGTGCCAGTACCCGGGACAGATTGAACACTGAAGCTTTCTTT CASTRDRLNTEAFF
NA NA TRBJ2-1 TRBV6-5 TGTGCCAGCACTAGGCGCGGGTATGAGCAGTTCTTC CASTRRGYEQFF
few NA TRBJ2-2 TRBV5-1 TGCGCCAGCAGCTTGGACGGGATCGGGGAGCTGTTTTTT CASSLDGIGELFF
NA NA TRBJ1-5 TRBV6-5 TGTGCCAGCAGGGAGGGTGGGGGAAATCAGCCCCAGCATTTT CASREGGGNQPQHF
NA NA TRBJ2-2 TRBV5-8 TGTGCCAGCAGCTTGGTAGGCAGGGGAAGGTCTCCGGCCGGGGAGCTGTTTTTT CASSLVGRGRSPAGELFF
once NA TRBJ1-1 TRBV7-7 TGTGCTAGCAGCCGACAGATGAACACTGAAGCTTTCTTT CASSRQMNTEAFF
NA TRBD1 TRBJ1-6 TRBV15 TGTGCCACCAGCGGACACAGGGGGCTAAGGAATTCACCCCTCCACTTT CATSGHRGLRNSPLHF
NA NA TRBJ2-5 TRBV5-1 TGCGCCAGCAGCACCGGGGGGCTAGCCGCTACCCAGTACTTC CASSTGGLAATQYF
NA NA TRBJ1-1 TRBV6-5 TGTGCCAGCTACCTGAGGAACACTGAAGCTTTCTTT CASYLRNTEAFF
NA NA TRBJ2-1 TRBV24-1 TGTGCCACCAGATTATACAATGAGCAGTTCTTC CATRLYNEQFF
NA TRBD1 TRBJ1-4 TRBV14 TGTGCCAGCAGCCAATCACAGGGGGCGGACGAAAAACTGTTTTTT CASSQSQGADEKLFF
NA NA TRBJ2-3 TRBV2 TGTGCCAGCAGTGAACCGGGAAGAGATACGCAGTATTTT CASSEPGRDTQYF
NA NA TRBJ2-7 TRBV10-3 TGTGCCATCAGTGAAGGACAGCCCTACGAGCAGTACTTC CAISEGQPYEQYF
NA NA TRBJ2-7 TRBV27 TGTGCCAGCAGTTTACGAGGGAGAACTTACGAGCAGTACTTC CASSLRGRTYEQYF
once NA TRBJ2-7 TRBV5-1 TGCGCCAGCAGCTTGGAGGTTCAGGGATACGAGCAGTACTTC CASSLEVQGYEQYF
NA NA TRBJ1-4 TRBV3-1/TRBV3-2 TGTGCCAGCAGCCAAAGGACCCCTAGGGGTCCGAATGAAAAACTGTTTTTT CASSQRTPRGPNEKLFF